This is a list of T cell receptor beta chains from one sample in a study of T-cell memory formation after mild COVID-19. TCRdb ran MiXCR on the 5' RACE reads and lists one entry per CDR3 protein. The sample shows over 300,000 distinct CDR3 sequences, 20% to 25% of them seen only once. The sequenced sample was PBMCs or a T cell subset sorted from them (not recorded which). These receptors were taken from a man aged 18-30 years who had mild COVID-19 (a few samples of this study predate the infection). Cell type and time point are not known. CDR3s include the opening cysteine and the closing phenylalanine or tryptophan. Fields, in order: clone size, J gene, V gene, D gene, CDR3 protein, CDR3 DNA. The D gene is left open where the match is weak. Some rows mark clone size as missing; the rest say once, few, many or name a class of expanded clone.

.,TRBJ1-5,TRBV4-1,TRBD1,CASSQETGGWGQPQHF,TGCGCCAGCAGCCAAGAAACAGGGGGCTGGGGACAGCCCCAGCATTTT
few,TRBJ1-2,TRBV6-5,TRBD1,CASRFPGQGGYGYTF,TGTGCCAGCAGGTTTCCGGGACAGGGAGGCTATGGCTACACCTTC
few,TRBJ1-5,TRBV27,TRBD1,CASSRDRVSNQPQHF,TGTGCCAGCAGCCGAGACAGGGTTAGCAATCAGCCCCAGCATTTT
few,TRBJ2-3,TRBV6-2/TRBV6-3,TRBD2,CASSSSRLVAGRITDTQYF,TGTGCCAGCAGTTCCTCCCGCTTAGTAGCGGGGAGAATCACAGATACGCAGTATTTT
few,TRBJ2-3,TRBV4-3,TRBD2,CASSQDEAGTSFTDTQYF,TGCGCCAGCAGCCAAGATGAGGCCGGGACTAGCTTCACAGATACGCAGTATTTT
.,TRBJ1-1,TRBV5-6,.,CASSRVGRGEAFF,TGTGCCAGCAGCCGCGTGGGACGAGGCGAAGCTTTCTTT
few,TRBJ2-5,TRBV20-1,.,CSADPRGTLQETQYF,TGCAGTGCTGACCCCCGGGGGACCCTCCAAGAGACCCAGTACTTC
.,TRBJ1-1,TRBV6-1,.,CASSEALGPFSTEAFF,TGTGCCAGCAGTGAAGCCCTGGGACCGTTCTCCACTGAAGCTTTCTTT
.,TRBJ2-3,TRBV5-1,.,CASSLGDFTDTQYF,TGCGCCAGCAGCTTGGGGGACTTCACAGATACGCAGTATTTT
.,TRBJ1-6,TRBV7-9,.,CASSLDRVNSPLHF,TGTGCCAGCAGCTTAGATAGGGTTAATTCACCCCTCCACTTT
few,TRBJ2-1,TRBV12-3/TRBV12-4,TRBD1,CASSGGQGNNEQFF,TGTGCCAGCTCCGGAGGACAGGGAAACAATGAGCAGTTCTTC
few,TRBJ1-3,TRBV4-1,.,CASSQRSHPSGTRGNTIYF,TGCGCCAGCAGCCAACGATCCCATCCATCCGGGACACGAGGAAACACCATATATTTT
many,TRBJ1-3,TRBV5-1,.,CASSLGRTSGNTIYF,TGCGCCAGCAGCTTGGGACGGACCTCTGGAAACACCATATATTTT
few,TRBJ2-7,TRBV3-1,.,CASSQGWRGTGEQYF,TGTGCCAGCAGCCAGGGATGGAGGGGTACGGGGGAGCAGTACTTC
few,TRBJ1-2,TRBV6-2/TRBV6-3,.,CASSYRAPGGYTF,TGTGCCAGCAGTTACCGCGCCCCAGGGGGCTACACCTTC
.,TRBJ1-6,TRBV5-1,TRBD1,CASSTDRVYNSPLHF,TGCGCCAGCAGCACGGACAGGGTATATAATTCACCCCTCCACTTT
.,TRBJ1-1,TRBV4-3,.,CASSQESGAEAFF,TGCGCCAGCAGCCAAGAGTCGGGGGCTGAAGCTTTCTTT
.,TRBJ1-2,TRBV5-1,.,CASSLDRRYGYIF,TGCGCCAGCAGCTTAGACCGTCGGTATGGCTACATCTTC
once,TRBJ1-1,TRBV6-1,.,CASSSGRSGGSAFF,TGTGCCAGCAGTTCTGGTCGGAGTGGGGGTTCAGCTTTCTTT
.,TRBJ1-5,TRBV10-2,.,CASCQDPGQPQHF,TGCGCCAGCTGCCAGGACCCAGGGCAGCCCCAGCATTTT
few,TRBJ2-2,TRBV5-1,.,CASSPTVNTGELFF,TGCGCCAGCAGCCCGACAGTGAACACCGGGGAGCTGTTTTTT
.,TRBJ1-3,TRBV7-2,.,CASSLSPPDTIYF,TGTGCCAGCAGCCTCTCGCCCCCCGACACCATATATTTT
.,TRBJ1-2,TRBV12-3/TRBV12-4,.,CASSLQGETGYTF,TGTGCCAGCAGTTTGCAGGGAGAAACTGGCTACACCTTC
.,TRBJ2-7,TRBV6-1,.,CASSEGDNPPYEQYF,TGTGCCAGCAGTGAAGGGGACAACCCACCCTACGAGCAGTACTTC
.,TRBJ1-2,TRBV12-3/TRBV12-4,.,CASRRKGGGDGYTF,TGTGCCAGCAGACGCAAAGGGGGAGGTGATGGCTACACCTTC
.,TRBJ2-3,TRBV5-1,TRBD2,CASSLGTSKDTQYF,TGCGCCAGCAGCTTGGGGACTAGTAAAGATACGCAGTATTTT
.,TRBJ2-7,TRBV18,.,CASSPRPKVAYEQYF,TGTGCCAGCTCACCGAGGCCGAAGGTCGCCTACGAGCAGTACTTC
.,TRBJ2-2,TRBV24-1,TRBD1,CATSDPPDRGPYGELFF,TGTGCCACCAGTGACCCCCCGGACAGGGGGCCGTACGGGGAGCTGTTTTTT
few,TRBJ1-6,TRBV15,.,CATSRVGFLNSPLHF,TGTGCCACCAGCAGAGTTGGGTTCCTGAATTCACCCCTCCACTTT
.,TRBJ1-5,TRBV7-9,.,CASSNTTGHQPQHF,TGTGCCAGCAGCAATACCACGGGGCATCAGCCCCAGCATTTT
.,TRBJ1-3,TRBV6-5,.,CASSYGTFGNTIYF,TGTGCCAGCAGTTATGGGACATTTGGAAACACCATATATTTT
once,TRBJ1-1,TRBV10-1,.,CASSETPHTEAFF,TGCGCCAGCAGTGAAACTCCCCACACTGAAGCTTTCTTT
.,TRBJ2-5,TRBV5-1,TRBD2,CASSWAGGQETQYF,TGCGCCAGCAGCTGGGCGGGGGGCCAAGAGACCCAGTACTTC
.,TRBJ1-6,TRBV30,.,CAWSLRVGNSPLHF,TGTGCCTGGAGCCTTAGGGTTGGGAATTCACCCCTCCACTTT
few,TRBJ2-3,TRBV30,.,CAWKRAADTQYF,TGTGCCTGGAAGAGGGCCGCAGATACGCAGTATTTT
.,TRBJ2-2,TRBV12-3/TRBV12-4,.,CASSSGVMDTGELFF,TGTGCCAGCAGTTCAGGGGTAATGGACACCGGGGAGCTGTTTTTT
few,TRBJ1-6,TRBV6-2/TRBV6-3,.,CATPTSATLHF,TGTGCCACCCCGACCTCCGCCACCCTCCACTTT
.,TRBJ1-2,TRBV19,TRBD1,CATEDRGAYGYTF,TGTGCCACCGAGGACAGGGGAGCCTATGGCTACACCTTC
.,TRBJ2-2,TRBV7-3,.,CASSFGGAGNTGELFF,TGTGCCAGCAGCTTCGGAGGCGCAGGGAACACCGGGGAGCTGTTTTTT
.,TRBJ1-5,TRBV6-2/TRBV6-3,.,CASSQTDNQPQHF,TGTGCCAGCAGCCAGACAGACAATCAGCCCCAGCATTTT
few,TRBJ1-5,TRBV4-2,.,CASSQDTGSQSQPQHF,TGTGCCAGCAGCCAAGATACGGGAAGCCAGAGTCAGCCCCAGCATTTT
.,TRBJ1-1,TRBV11-2,TRBD1,CASSSVFHTGDTEAFF,TGTGCCAGCAGCTCCGTCTTCCATACAGGGGACACTGAAGCTTTCTTT
.,TRBJ1-2,TRBV29-1,.,CSVELQGNNYGYTF,TGCAGCGTTGAACTCCAGGGGAACAACTATGGCTACACCTTC
.,TRBJ1-1,TRBV2,.,CASRGREHTEAFF,TGTGCCAGCAGGGGCAGGGAACACACTGAAGCTTTCTTT
few,TRBJ2-3,TRBV7-2,.,CASSIRQSTDTQYF,TGTGCCAGCAGCATCCGACAGAGCACAGATACGCAGTATTTT
.,TRBJ1-4,TRBV4-1,TRBD1,CASRRTGDEKLFF,TGCGCCAGCAGAAGGACAGGGGATGAAAAACTGTTTTTT
many,TRBJ2-6,TRBV12-5,.,CASGWAWSRGISQPGANVLTF,TGTGCTAGTGGTTGGGCCTGGAGCAGGGGTATTAGTCAACCTGGGGCCAACGTCCTGACTTTC
few,TRBJ2-1,TRBV9,.,CASSVASLNEQFF,TGTGCCAGCAGCGTAGCAAGTCTAAATGAGCAGTTCTTC
.,TRBJ2-1,TRBV5-1,.,CASSLAVTGSSYNEQFF,TGCGCCAGCAGCTTGGCGGTTACAGGGAGCTCCTACAATGAGCAGTTCTTC
few,TRBJ1-1,TRBV20-1,TRBD1,CSARIRGVNTEAFF,TGCAGTGCTAGAATCAGGGGGGTGAACACTGAAGCTTTCTTT
few,TRBJ1-2,TRBV28,.,CASRTEQGNYGYTF,TGTGCCAGCCGAACTGAACAGGGTAACTATGGCTACACCTTC
few,TRBJ2-3,TRBV9,TRBD1,CASSDRTGAETDTQYF,TGTGCCAGCAGCGACCGGACAGGCGCGGAGACAGATACGCAGTATTTT
few,TRBJ2-5,TRBV20-1,.,CSAPGYSLQETQYF,TGCAGTGCCCCAGGGTACAGCCTCCAAGAGACCCAGTACTTC
.,TRBJ2-5,TRBV6-6,.,CASSYESSGETQYF,TGTGCCAGCAGTTATGAGAGTAGCGGAGAGACCCAGTACTTC
many,TRBJ1-2,TRBV6-5,.,CASSNGGTYGYTF,TGTGCCAGCAGTAACGGGGGGACCTATGGCTACACCTTC